This T cell receptor (beta chain) was sequenced in a study of blood T cells in healthy people across ages (dated by TCRdb to 2014 to 2015). For context, the study as a whole: In model experiments, template switching captured about one uniquely barcoded TCR beta cDNA molecule for every two T cells. To track age-related changes in TCR beta repertoire diversity, the study relied on deep sequencing normalized with unique cDNA molecular identifiers. Donors were grouped into four age groups: young (average approximately 15 years), middle-aged (under 40), aged (around 56) and long-lived (about 90). To avoid experimental bias, donors of different ages were randomly spread across the sequencing lanes. Using the same blood draw, the study looked at two additional independent replicas of 1 million unique cDNA reads for two donors, one aged 18 to 29 and the other aged 80 or older.

Systemically healthy Caucasian individuals from Russia, 35 to 50 in total and aged roughly 6 to 95 years, were included as donors. Roughly 10 milliliters of peripheral blood were collected from each donor into EDTA-treated Vacutainer tubes. Ficoll-Paque density-gradient centrifugation was used to isolate PBMCs, with at least 6 million per sample. Trizol reagent was used to extract total RNA from the PBMCs, yielding at least 5 micrograms per sample. Naive CD45RAhigh/CD27high T cell percentages were measured by flow cytometry on a PBMC aliquot from every donor. The library was produced with 5' RACE. Sequencing relied on an Illumina HiSeq 2500. A second PCR of roughly 6 to 11 cycles was performed with a sample-barcoded 5' primer and a J-beta primer mix. Each TCR beta cDNA molecule received a unique molecular identifier from a template-switch 5' adaptor carrying 12 random nucleotides. At least 2.5 million CDR3-containing paired-end reads were obtained from each sample. First-strand cDNA synthesis was performed from all RNA using the Mint cDNA synthesis kit, with priming by a TRBC-specific oligonucleotide. Following uracil-DNA glycosylase treatment, a first 18-cycle PCR with universal primers M1SS and BC2_uni_R was performed on all cDNA. The paper's processing steps were these. Normalization of each sample was performed by random selection of 1 million high-quality reads, each carrying a distinct molecular identifier. Reads sharing molecular identifiers were discarded rather than binned into consensus sequences. CDR3 identification, clonotype clustering and error correction used MiTCR with a Q25 quality threshold and the strictest error-elimination algorithm. A nonparametric unseen species model with Euler transformation was used to estimate lower-bound total TCR beta diversity. The raw public data were reprocessed by TCRdb itself: fastp quality trimming at Q25, MiXCR clonotype calling, in-frame beta chains only. Records with the same CDR3 protein are collapsed into one entry carrying the most frequent genes and DNA. These V and J calls originate from TCRdb's pipeline instead of the authors' own analysis. Across this sample there are 1,100,000 or so distinct CDR3 sequences, with 35% to 50% seen only once. About 20% of the sample is taken by the ten largest.

Inclusive of the bounding cysteine and phenylalanine, the CDR3 is 15 residues long. The DNA shown is the 45-base CDR3, in frame from base 1. CDR1 and CDR2 were assigned from the germline V gene (reference sequence) as MNHNY and SVGAGI. Trimming takes 6 bases from V and 9 bases from J, and the germline ends sit 21 bases apart. A remark on this clonotype: Its antigen target is currently unknown. Base-call qualities are not available, and no considerably larger clone is one nucleotide away.

Results and caveats for the whole study, not just this receptor: Estimates of total diversity based on one million sequenced T cells were regarded as lower bounds and as underestimates. Compared with the aged group, the long-lived group had more naive CD4+ T cells, fewer expanded clones and increased TCR diversity, suggesting age selection. There was a strong correlation between observed TCR beta diversity and the percentage of naive T cells measured by flow cytometry. As age increased, observed TCR beta diversity per million T cells dropped in a roughly linear way, and a significant reduction was already evident by age 40. Because profiling used bulk unsorted PBMCs, naive and antigen-experienced compartments could not be compared conclusively. Donor CMV infection status was unknown, potentially confounding age-related changes in expanded clonotypes.

Material for sequencing was blood. This receptor was obtained from a woman aged 55-69 years in good health. The V and J genes are TRBV6-6 and TRBJ2-1, and perhaps TRBD2 as D gene, on 6 matching bases. In nucleotides, the sequence is TGTGCCAGCAGCACCGCCGGACTAACCTCTACTGAGCAGTTCTTC. Its protein is CASSTAGLTSTEQFF.